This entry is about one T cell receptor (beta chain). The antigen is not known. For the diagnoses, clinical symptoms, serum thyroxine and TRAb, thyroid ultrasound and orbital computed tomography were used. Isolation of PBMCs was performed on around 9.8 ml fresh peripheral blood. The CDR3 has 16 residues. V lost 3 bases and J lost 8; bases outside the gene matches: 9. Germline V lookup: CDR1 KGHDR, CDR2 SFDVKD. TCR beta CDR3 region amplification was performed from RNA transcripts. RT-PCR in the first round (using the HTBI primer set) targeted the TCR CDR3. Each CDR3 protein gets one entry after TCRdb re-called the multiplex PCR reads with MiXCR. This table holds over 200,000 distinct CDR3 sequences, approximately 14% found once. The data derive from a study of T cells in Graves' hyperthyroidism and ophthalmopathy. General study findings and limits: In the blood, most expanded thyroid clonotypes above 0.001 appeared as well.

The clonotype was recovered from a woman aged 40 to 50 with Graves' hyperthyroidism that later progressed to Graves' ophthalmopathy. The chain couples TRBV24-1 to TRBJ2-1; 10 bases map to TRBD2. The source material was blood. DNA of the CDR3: TGTGCCACCAGTGATCCGACAGCGGGAGGGCCCCATGAGCAGTTCTTC. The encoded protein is CATSDPTAGGPHEQFF.